This TCR beta chain was sequenced for a study of beta chain features in type 1 diabetes. The study, taken as a whole, reports: The study found moderately but significantly shorter TCRB CDR3s in all four CD4+ subsets of Type 1 diabetes patients. Patients with type 1 diabetes carried fewer insertions and had more deletions at their VDJ junctions.

Points on this clone: Its antigen remains unidentified.

Germline V gene data show CDR1 as ENHRY and CDR2 as SYGVKD. Trimming cost V 11 bases and J 6 bases; bases outside gene matches: 15. The CDR3 has 14 amino acids. One heparinised blood draw averaging around 100 mL was given by each donor. Reverse transcription of all isolated RNA meant that expressed TCRB transcripts were sequenced. Assay: immunoSEQ multiplex PCR; the TCRdb copy retains only in-frame clones and omits some. The table lists under 300,000 clones, approximately 11% of them singletons. The V gene is TRBV10-3, the J gene TRBJ1-1, with 7 nucleotides matching TRBD1. The sample taken for sequencing was naive CD4+ T cells from blood. The receptor was isolated from a man aged 30-40 years with type 1 diabetes. CDR3 region: CASGGETGPAEAFF. The CDR3 DNA sequence: TGTGCCTCGGGGGGGGAGACAGGGCCGGCTGAAGCTTTCTTT.